Below are 8 T cell receptor beta chains sequenced from a single sample in a study of T cells in Graves' hyperthyroidism and ophthalmopathy. Researchers took RNA transcripts and amplified the TCR beta CDR3 regions from them. Carried out on the TCR CDR3, a first-round RT-PCR used the HTBI primer set. TCRdb re-called the multiplex PCR reads with MiXCR, one entry per CDR3 protein. The sample yields 400,000 to 550,000 distinct CDR3 sequences, around 24% seen once. Specimen: blood. These receptors were collected from a woman younger than 45 with Graves' ophthalmopathy.

This clonotype was seen at least ten times. The rearrangement joins TRBV5-1 to TRBJ1-6; D uncertain. Germline V gene data show CDR1 as SGHRS and CDR2 as YFSETQ. Trimming left V 2 bases short and J 0 bases short, with 6 bases between. This CDR3 has 15 amino acids. The CDR3 here is CASSLQTSYNSPLHF. The CDR3 nucleotides are TGCGCCAGCAGCTTACAGACCTCCTATAATTCACCCCTCCACTTT.

The table lists this clonotype with many counts. V is TRBV19 and J is TRBJ1-1; a weak D match, TRBD1 (5 bases). Trimming left V 5 bases short and J 0 bases short, with 13 bases between. The CDR3 length is 15 residues. CDR1 LNHDA and CDR2 SQIVND come from the germline V gene (reference sequence). This CDR3 reads CASSLRGYLNTEAFF. Here the CDR3 DNA reads TGTGCCAGTAGTTTGCGGGGGTATTTGAACACTGAAGCTTTCTTT.

This clonotype was counted ten times or more. DNA of the CDR3: TGTGCCAGCAGTTTCGGGGACAGCCTCTACGAGCAGTACTTC. Its protein product is CASSFGDSLYEQYF. This chain joins TRBV27 and TRBJ2-7; 7 positions agree with TRBD1. Germline V gene sequence: CDR1 MNHEY, CDR2 SMNVEV (reference sequence). The J segment lost 3 bases and the V segment lost 3 bases, leaving 5 bases of the junction unmatched. The CDR3 sequence is 14 residues long.

The J gene is TRBJ1-2, the V gene TRBV11-2, with D perhaps TRBD1 (6 bases). The germline gives CDR1 SGHAT, CDR2 FQNNGV. This CDR3 has 14 residues. With 5 bases removed from V and 2 bases from J, the gap between germline ends came to 12 bases. In DNA form, the CDR3 reads TGTGCCAGCAGCGTACGACAGGACAACTATGGCTACACCTTC. Protein product: CASSVRQDNYGYTF.

The sample holds many counts of this clonotype. V and J are TRBV27 and TRBJ1-2; D gene unclear. The CDR3 extends over 15 amino acids. CDR1 is MNHEY and CDR2 is SMNVEV in the germline V gene (reference sequence). V gave up 0 bases and J gave up 6 bases, with 14 bases separating them. Written as DNA, the CDR3 is TGTGCCAGCAGTTTATCGGCGGCGTCTCTCCATGGCTACACCTTC. It translates to CASSLSAASLHGYTF.

This clonotype occurred many times. The chain combines TRBV7-8 with TRBJ2-5; D remains unclear. The CDR3 is made up of 14 amino acids. Germline V gene data show CDR1 as SGHVS and CDR2 as FQNEAQ. V dropped 0 bases and J dropped 5 bases, with 10 bases sitting between them. CDR3 coding DNA: TGTGCCAGCAGCTTAGCCATAGGTGGGGAGACCCAGTACTTC. It codes for CASSLAIGGETQYF.

As for this clonotype: This clone may be a read error of a much larger clone one base away. The genes are TRBV7-9 and TRBJ1-2; no firm D call. This CDR3 contains 14 residues. V lost 1 base and J lost 0, with 6 bases in between. Germline V gives CDR1 SEHNR, CDR2 FQNEAQ (reference sequence). The DNA of the CDR3 is TGTGCCAGCAGCTTAGAGGCAGCTAACTATGGCTACACCTTC. It encodes CASSLEAANYGYTF.

This clonotype has just a few counts. The chain is built from TRBV12-3 or TRBV12-4 and TRBJ2-7; D may be TRBD1 (6 bases). Trimming cost V 2 bases and J 4 bases, with 9 bases left between them. The CDR3 contains 13 residues. The CDR3 sequence is CASSLNRAYEQYF. CDR3 in DNA: TGTGCCAGCAGTTTAAACAGGGCTTACGAGCAGTACTTC.